This entry is about one T cell receptor beta chain. This clonotype showed up just a few times. Its antigen remains unidentified. No clone much larger than this one lies a single base away; base qualities are absent. The data were taken from a study of identical twins' blood T cells (dated by TCRdb to the early 2010s). For context, the study as a whole: The approximately 12 libraries, six for the alpha chain and six for the beta chain, together yielded 45 million to 50 million Illumina reads. The study compared TCR alpha and beta chain repertoires of three pairs of monozygous twins using next-generation sequencing to assess genetic influence on repertoire formation.

Including the terminal cysteine and phenylalanine, the CDR3 comprises 16 residues. Only the CDR3 portion is preserved as DNA: 48 bases, with reading frame beginning at the first base. The germline V gene encodes CDR1 MGHDK and CDR2 SYGVNS. V is reduced by 5 bases and J by 7 bases, leaving a spacing of 23 bases between them. To prepare the library, 5' RACE was applied. Reads for this sample came from an Illumina Genome Analyzer IIx. RNA-based TCR cDNA libraries were prepared by a previously described protocol with several modifications. To prevent cross-contamination, barcodes specific to each sample were added to both ends of every TCR cDNA library during cDNA synthesis and amplification. As for how the authors treated the data: Each individual had between about 100,000 and nearly 550,000 identified clonotypes, and each library contained roughly 2 to 4 million CDR3-containing reads. After reads with improper barcode index combinations were thrown out, a cloneset for each library was built using the MiTCR software. During the assembly of CDR3 clonotypes by MiTCR, low-quality reads were filtered or rescued and PCR and sequencing errors were corrected. Artificial out-of-frame clonotypes were removed by being mapped to in-frame sequences, with one indel in the CDR3 allowed. V and J gene usage similarity between donors was measured as Jensen-Shannon divergence divided by mean entropy. TCRdb itself trimmed the public reads at Q25 with fastp, ran MiXCR and retained productive beta chains. Each CDR3 protein gets just one entry, which takes the most common genes and DNA from the rows behind it. These V and J calls are TCRdb output, not the study's own analysis. Here the sample has around 380,000 distinct CDR3 sequences; about 28% occur a single time. The ten biggest clones cover 6% to 7% of the sample.

Broader findings and caveats from the paper: The count of CDR3 clonotypes shared by two donors depended mainly on the product of the two donors' cloneset sizes, and twins did not clearly depart from this trend. Because the twins were raised together, environmental influences could not be ruled out as an explanation for the similarity between twins. Twin pairs were reported to be markedly more alike in V gene usage than unrelated donors were, even when looking at non-selected out-of-frame TCRbeta clonotypes. The study stated that the proposed role of the TCRalpha J segment in MHC recognition during thymic selection needs to be validated by independent studies. Among the most abundant TCRbeta clonotypes, more CDR3 sequences were shared by each donor with her twin than with unrelated donors.

Six healthy women forming three monozygous twin pairs were used as donors. Each of the three twin pairs had been raised together, and the twins in each pair were thought likely to have encountered the same infectious agents and vaccines. TCR cDNA libraries were prepared from RNA that had been isolated from peripheral blood mononuclear cells. Input material: PBMCs. Recombination joined TRBV25-1 with TRBJ2-5; the D segment may tentatively be TRBD1 or TRBD2, each giving 5 matched bases. This receptor was obtained from a woman aged 18-50 years in good health. Here is the DNA: TGTGCCAGCAGTTCATCTTCCGGGGCACAACCGGGGACCCAGTACTTC. The encoded protein is CASSSSSGAQPGTQYF.